This T cell receptor (beta chain) was documented in a study of T cell changes during pregnancy in multiple sclerosis. Produced via immunoSEQ multiplex PCR; TCRdb's table is partial and in-frame only. The sample has about 89,000 clones; approximately 94% are singletons. Germline V gene sequence: CDR1 LNHDA, CDR2 SQIVND (reference sequence). The V and J ends lost 3 bases and 4 bases respectively, with 13 bases between them. The length of the CDR3 is 14 residues. The source of this sequence is a female donor with multiple sclerosis, enrolled in a pregnancy study. V usage is TRBV19 and J usage is TRBJ2-7; no clear D gene. The input for sequencing was peripheral blood, taken in the third trimester of pregnancy. The CDR3 nucleotides are TGTGCCAGTAGTATTGTCCTAGGAAATTACGAGCAGTACTTC. The encoded protein is CASSIVLGNYEQYF.